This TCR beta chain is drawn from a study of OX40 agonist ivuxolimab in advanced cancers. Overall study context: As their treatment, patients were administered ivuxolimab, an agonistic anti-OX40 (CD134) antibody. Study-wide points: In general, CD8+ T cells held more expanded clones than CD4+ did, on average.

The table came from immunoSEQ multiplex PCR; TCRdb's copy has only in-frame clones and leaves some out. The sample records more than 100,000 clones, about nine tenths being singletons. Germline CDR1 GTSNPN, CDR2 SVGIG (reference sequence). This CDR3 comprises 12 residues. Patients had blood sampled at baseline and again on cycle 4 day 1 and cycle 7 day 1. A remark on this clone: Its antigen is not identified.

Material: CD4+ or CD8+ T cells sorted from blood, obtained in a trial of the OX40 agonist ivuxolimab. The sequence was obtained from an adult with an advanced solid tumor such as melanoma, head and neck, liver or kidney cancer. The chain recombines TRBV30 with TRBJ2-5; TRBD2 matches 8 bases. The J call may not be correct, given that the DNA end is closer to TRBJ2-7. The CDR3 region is CAWGTSSYEQYF. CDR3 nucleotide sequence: TGTGCCTGGGGGACTAGCTCCTACGAGCAGTACTTC.